Included here is one T cell receptor beta chain sequence, with context. Its target is unknown. Germline V gives CDR1 MGHRA, CDR2 YSYEKL. The V gene lost 0 bases and the J gene lost 4 bases, with 19 bases spanning the gap. The CDR3 is 17 residues long. Enrollment shut out patients with autoimmune disease history or systemic immunosuppression. The data stem from a study of OX40 agonist ivuxolimab in advanced cancers. Findings and caveats of the study: Antigen specificity of clonally expanded peripheral T cells was not established. CD4+ and CD8+ blood T cells expanded clonally by week 6 at 0.1 to 3.0 mg/kg. The authors also found low normalized T-cell clonal expansion in some nonresponders.

TCRdb's copy holds only in-frame clones and misses some; the assay was immunoSEQ multiplex PCR. The data show tens of thousands of clones, roughly 86% seen once. V usage is TRBV4-1 and J usage is TRBJ2-7; weak D call: TRBD2 (6 bases). The sequence was obtained from an adult with an advanced solid tumor such as melanoma, head and neck, liver or kidney cancer. Sequenced material: CD4+ or CD8+ T cells sorted from blood, taken in a trial of the OX40 agonist ivuxolimab. This CDR3 is CASSQEEGGGAIYEQYF. CDR3 sequence (DNA): TGCGCCAGCAGCCAAGAGGAGGGCGGTGGGGCGATATACGAGCAGTACTTC.